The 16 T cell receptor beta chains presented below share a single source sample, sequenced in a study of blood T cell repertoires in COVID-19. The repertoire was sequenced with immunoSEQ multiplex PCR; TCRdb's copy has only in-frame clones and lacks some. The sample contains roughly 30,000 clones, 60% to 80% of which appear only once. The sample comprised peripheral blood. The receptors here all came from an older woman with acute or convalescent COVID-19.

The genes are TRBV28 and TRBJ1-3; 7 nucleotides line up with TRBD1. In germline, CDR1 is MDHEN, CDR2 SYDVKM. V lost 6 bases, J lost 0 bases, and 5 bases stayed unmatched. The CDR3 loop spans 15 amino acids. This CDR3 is CASRAGTASGNTIYF. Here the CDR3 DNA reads TGTGCCAGCAGGGCCGGGACAGCCTCTGGAAACACCATATATTTT.

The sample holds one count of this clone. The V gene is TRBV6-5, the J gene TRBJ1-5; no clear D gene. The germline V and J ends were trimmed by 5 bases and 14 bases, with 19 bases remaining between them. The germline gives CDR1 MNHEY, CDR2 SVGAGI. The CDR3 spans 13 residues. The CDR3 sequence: CASSLAPEREEHF. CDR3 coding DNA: TGTGCCAGCAGTCTCGCACCGGAGCGGGAGGAGCATTTT.

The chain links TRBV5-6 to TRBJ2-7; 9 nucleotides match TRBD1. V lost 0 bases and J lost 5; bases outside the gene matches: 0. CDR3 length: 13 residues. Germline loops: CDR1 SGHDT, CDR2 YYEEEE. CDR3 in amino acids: CASSLDRGHEQYF. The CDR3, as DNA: TGTGCCAGCAGCTTGGACAGGGGGCACGAGCAGTACTTC.

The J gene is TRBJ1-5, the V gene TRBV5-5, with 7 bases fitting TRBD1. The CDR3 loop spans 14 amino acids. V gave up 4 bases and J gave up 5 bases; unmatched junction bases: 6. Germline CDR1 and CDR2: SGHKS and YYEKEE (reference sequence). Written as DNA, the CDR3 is TGTGCCAGCAGCCGGGACAGTAACGATCAGCCCCAGCATTTT. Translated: CASSRDSNDQPQHF.

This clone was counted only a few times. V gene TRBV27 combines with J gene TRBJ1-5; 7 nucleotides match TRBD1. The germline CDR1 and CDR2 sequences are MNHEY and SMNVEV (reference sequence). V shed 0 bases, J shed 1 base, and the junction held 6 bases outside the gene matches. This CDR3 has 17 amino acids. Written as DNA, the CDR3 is TGTGCCAGCAGTTTATCGCGCATCAGGGGGAGCAATCAGCCCCAGCATTTT. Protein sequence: CASSLSRIRGSNQPQHF.

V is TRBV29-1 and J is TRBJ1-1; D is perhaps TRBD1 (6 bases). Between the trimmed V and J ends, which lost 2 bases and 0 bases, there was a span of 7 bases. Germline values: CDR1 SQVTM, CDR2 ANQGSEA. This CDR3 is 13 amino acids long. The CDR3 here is CSVERGMNTEAFF. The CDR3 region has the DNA TGCAGCGTTGAAAGGGGGATGAACACTGAAGCTTTCTTT.

CDR3 in DNA: TGTGCCAGCAGCTTAGGATTGGAGCGTGAAAAACTGTTTTTT. This encodes CASSLGLEREKLFF. The chain carries TRBV11-2 and TRBJ1-4; no clear D gene. V lost 1 base to trimming and J lost 7 bases, with 10 bases between them. The CDR3 spans 14 residues. Germline assignment: CDR1 SGHAT and CDR2 FQNNGV.

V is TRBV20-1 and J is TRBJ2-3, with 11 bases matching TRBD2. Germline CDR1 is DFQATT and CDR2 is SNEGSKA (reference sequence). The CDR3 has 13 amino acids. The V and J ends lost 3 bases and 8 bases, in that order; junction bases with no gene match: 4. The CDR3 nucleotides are TGCAGTGCTAGTCTAGCGGGGGGAGGTACGCAGTATTTT. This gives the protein CSASLAGGGTQYF.

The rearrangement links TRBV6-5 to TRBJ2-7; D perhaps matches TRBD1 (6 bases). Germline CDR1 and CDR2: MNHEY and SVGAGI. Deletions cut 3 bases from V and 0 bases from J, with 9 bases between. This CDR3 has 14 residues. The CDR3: CASSYTGPSYEQYF. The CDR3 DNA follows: TGTGCCAGCAGTTATACAGGGCCCTCCTACGAGCAGTACTTC.

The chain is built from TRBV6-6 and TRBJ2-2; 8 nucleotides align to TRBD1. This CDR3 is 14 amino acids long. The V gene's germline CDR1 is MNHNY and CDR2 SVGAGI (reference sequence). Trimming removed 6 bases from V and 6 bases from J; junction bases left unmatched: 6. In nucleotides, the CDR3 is TGTGCCAGCAGCCGACAGGGGCCACCCGGGGAGCTGTTTTTT. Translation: CASSRQGPPGELFF.

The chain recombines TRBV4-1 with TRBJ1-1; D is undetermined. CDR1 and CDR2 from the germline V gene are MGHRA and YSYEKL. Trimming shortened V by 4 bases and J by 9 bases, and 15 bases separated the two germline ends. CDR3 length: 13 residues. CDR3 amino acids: CASSRETSTKAFF. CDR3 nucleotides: TGCGCCAGCAGCCGAGAAACATCAACCAAAGCTTTCTTT.

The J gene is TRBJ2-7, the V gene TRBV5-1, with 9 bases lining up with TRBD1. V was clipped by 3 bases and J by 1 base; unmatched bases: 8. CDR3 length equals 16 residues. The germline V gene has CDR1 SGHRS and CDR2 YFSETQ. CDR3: CASSSDLTGGSYEQYF. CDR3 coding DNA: TGCGCCAGCAGCTCCGATCTGACAGGGGGGTCCTACGAGCAGTACTTC.

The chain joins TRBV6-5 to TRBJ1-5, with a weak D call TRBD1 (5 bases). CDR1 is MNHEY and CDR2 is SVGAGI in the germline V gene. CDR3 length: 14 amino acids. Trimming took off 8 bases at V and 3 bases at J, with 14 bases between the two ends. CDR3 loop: CASWTPGLNQPQHF. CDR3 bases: TGTGCCAGCTGGACACCCGGTCTCAATCAGCCCCAGCATTTT.

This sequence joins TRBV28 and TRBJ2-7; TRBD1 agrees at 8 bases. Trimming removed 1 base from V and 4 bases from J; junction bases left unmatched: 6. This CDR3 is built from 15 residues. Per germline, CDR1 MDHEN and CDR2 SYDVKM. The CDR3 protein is CASSLYGQGVYEQYF. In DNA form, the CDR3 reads TGTGCCAGCAGTTTATACGGACAGGGAGTTTACGAGCAGTACTTC. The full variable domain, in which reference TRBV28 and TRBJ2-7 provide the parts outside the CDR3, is DVKVTQSSRYLVKRTGEKVFLECVQDMDHENMFWYRQDPGLGLRLIYFSYDVKMKEKGDIPEGYSVSREKKERFSLILESASTNQTSMYLCASSLYGQGVYEQYFGPGTRLTVT.

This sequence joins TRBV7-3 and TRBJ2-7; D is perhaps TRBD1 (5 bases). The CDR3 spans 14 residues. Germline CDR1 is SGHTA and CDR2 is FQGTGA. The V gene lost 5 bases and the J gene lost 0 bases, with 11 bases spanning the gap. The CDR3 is CASSQQAHSYEQYF. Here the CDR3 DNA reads TGTGCCAGCAGCCAACAGGCGCACTCCTACGAGCAGTACTTC.

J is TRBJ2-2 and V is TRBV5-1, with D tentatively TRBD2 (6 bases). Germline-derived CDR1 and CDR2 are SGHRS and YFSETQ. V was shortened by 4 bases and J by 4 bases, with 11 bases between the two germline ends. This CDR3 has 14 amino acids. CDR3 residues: CASSPGTATGELFF. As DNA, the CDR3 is TGCGCCAGCAGCCCAGGGACTGCCACCGGGGAGCTGTTTTTT.